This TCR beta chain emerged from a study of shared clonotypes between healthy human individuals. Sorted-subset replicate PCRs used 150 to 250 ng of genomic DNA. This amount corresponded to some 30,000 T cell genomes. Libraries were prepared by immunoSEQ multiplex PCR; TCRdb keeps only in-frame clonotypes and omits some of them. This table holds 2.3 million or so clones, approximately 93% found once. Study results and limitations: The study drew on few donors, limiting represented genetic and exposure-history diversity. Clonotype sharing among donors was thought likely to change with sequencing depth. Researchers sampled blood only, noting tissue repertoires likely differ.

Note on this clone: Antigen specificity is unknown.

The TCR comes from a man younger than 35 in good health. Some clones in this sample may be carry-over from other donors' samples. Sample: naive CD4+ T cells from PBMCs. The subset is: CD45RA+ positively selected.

As DNA, the CDR3 is TGTGCCAGTAGTCCGTTACAGTATGGCTACACCTTC. Protein sequence: CASSPLQYGYTF. The chain employs TRBV19 and TRBJ1-2, with D uncertain. V lost 5 bases, J lost 5 bases, and 9 bases lay in between. This CDR3 has 12 residues. Germline loops: CDR1 LNHDA, CDR2 SQIVND (reference sequence). Drawing the rest from reference TRBV19 and TRBJ1-2, the complete variable domain is DGGITQSPKYLFRKEGQNVTLSCEQNLNHDAMYWYRQDPGQGLRLIYYSQIVNDFQKGDIAEGYSVSREKKESFPLTVTSAQKNPTAFYLCASSPLQYGYTFGSGTRLTVV.